These T cell receptor beta chains were read from a single sample in a study of blood T cell repertoires in COVID-19. TCRdb's table, derived via immunoSEQ multiplex PCR, lists solely in-frame clones and lacks some. The sample includes 200,000 to 300,000 clones, 80% to 90% of them seen just once. The sequencing sample was made of peripheral blood. Receptors were obtained from a man aged 55 to 70 with acute or convalescent COVID-19. CDR3s include the opening cysteine and the closing phenylalanine or tryptophan.

CDR3aa	j_gene	len	v_gene
CASSPGGVNTEAFF	TRBJ1-1	14	TRBV19
CASSPAVGRAYNEQFF	TRBJ2-1	16	TRBV18
CASSVGQGALGTGELFF	TRBJ2-2	17	TRBV9
CASSSSGSGIQYF	TRBJ2-4	13	TRBV7-3
CATSRDRRLGGNGYTF	TRBJ1-2	16	TRBV15
CASSTGQGSTEAFF	TRBJ1-1	14	TRBV18
CASSLERNEQFF	TRBJ2-1	12	TRBV11-1
CASSGGQVLFYEQYF	TRBJ2-7	15	TRBV5-1
CASSFGQALNTEAFF	TRBJ1-1	15	TRBV2
CASKKGTGGIQPQHF	TRBJ1-5	15	TRBV28
CASSPLVRREQYF	TRBJ2-7	13	TRBV27
CSASRQGAAQPQHF	TRBJ1-5	14	TRBV20-1
CASTPQGAGGYTF	TRBJ1-2	13	TRBV2
CASSEASNSYEQYF	TRBJ2-7	14	TRBV6-1
CASSDGTSGPLVQETQYF	TRBJ2-5	18	TRBV5-1
CSVAGYLQETQYF	TRBJ2-5	13	TRBV29-1
CSVIKGVETQYF	TRBJ2-5	12	TRBV29-1
CASKSGGFRSGRDYGYTF	TRBJ1-2	18	TRBV28
CASRWTGRTGELFF	TRBJ2-2	14	TRBV28
CASSPEGRGRGYEQYF	TRBJ2-7	16	TRBV5-1
CSVEVFDTEAFF	TRBJ1-1	12	TRBV29-1
CASSVGGDWEEQYF	TRBJ2-7	14	TRBV9
CASSLYQASYEQYF	TRBJ2-7	14	TRBV6-2/TRBV6-3
CASSQSRTGVEAFF	TRBJ1-1	14	TRBV4-3
CASSVGEGTGGRNTGELFF	TRBJ2-2	19	TRBV9
CASSILGGRNEKLFF	TRBJ1-4	15	TRBV19
CASSVAGTGSSMAKNIQYF	TRBJ2-4	19	TRBV9
CASRTEGNTIYF	TRBJ1-3	12	TRBV6-5
CASSRGQGRYEQYF	TRBJ2-7	14	TRBV19
CASSQVAGGLYEQYF	TRBJ2-7	15	TRBV19
CASSLVGEKLFF	TRBJ1-4	12	TRBV7-2
CSVKDTGRGLNQPQHF	TRBJ1-5	16	TRBV29-1
CASSPGGYYGYTF	TRBJ1-2	13	TRBV6-5
CASSYGPLEAYGYTF	TRBJ1-2	15	TRBV6-5
CASSLGLRRGTDTQYF	TRBJ2-3	16	TRBV11-3
CASSVRPGLASNEQFF	TRBJ2-1	16	TRBV9
CASSSVNGNTIYF	TRBJ1-3	13	TRBV7-9
CASSTGTGVNTGELFF	TRBJ2-2	16	TRBV19
CSVQGTDTQYF	TRBJ2-3	11	TRBV20-1
CASSLTGLADYEQYF	TRBJ2-7	15	TRBV28
CASSQDWQGAIRRDTEAFF	TRBJ1-1	19	TRBV4-3
CSASSGIAIAYNEQFF	TRBJ2-1	16	TRBV20-1
CASSARDRGLYEQYF	TRBJ2-7	15	TRBV5-6
CASTQTEREFTYNEQFF	TRBJ2-1	17	TRBV27